This TCR beta chain was documented in a study of blood T cell repertoires in COVID-19. Germline loops: CDR1 SGHAT, CDR2 FQNNGV. The CDR3 runs to 15 residues. V lost 1 base and J lost 4; bases outside the gene matches: 1. Sequencing used immunoSEQ multiplex PCR; TCRdb keeps in-frame clones, though not all of them. This sample has tens of thousands of clones, with 70% to 90% found just once. This clone was recorded once. This TCR was recovered from a man between 65 and 85 years old with acute or convalescent COVID-19. Sample: peripheral blood. The rearrangement joins TRBV11-2 to TRBJ2-7, with TRBD2 matching 13 bases. CDR3 nucleotide sequence: TGTGCCAGCAGCTTAGGGGGACTAGCGGGGTACGAGCAGTACTTC. As protein: CASSLGGLAGYEQYF.